The 12 T cell receptor beta chains in this list originate from one sample, sequenced in a study of CD8 T cells in Susac syndrome. The authors reverse transcribed roughly 0.5 to 1 ug RNA with random hexamers. TCRdb analysed the immunoSEQ multiplex PCR reads with MiXCR anew, one entry per CDR3 protein. The sample records 150,000 to 200,000 distinct CDR3 sequences, around 93% being singletons. Material: CD4+ T cells from PBMCs. All receptors derive from a human donor in good health.

The V gene is TRBV3-1, the J gene TRBJ1-1; D is ambiguous. Trimming removed 1 base from V and 5 bases from J, with 14 bases in between. The CDR3 has 15 amino acids. Germline CDR1 and CDR2: LGHDT and YNNKEL (reference sequence). This CDR3 is CASSQAEDGPTEAFF. DNA for the CDR3: TGTGCCAGCAGCCAAGCCGAGGACGGCCCTACTGAAGCTTTCTTT.

The chain couples TRBV7-2 to TRBJ2-5; D gene uncertain. The germline V gene encodes CDR1 SGHTA and CDR2 FQGNSA. Trimming removed 8 bases from V and 2 bases from J, with 9 bases in between. This CDR3 spans 12 amino acids. CDR3 bases: TGTGCCAGCTCCGGACGGCAAGAGACCCAGTACTTC. Encoded protein: CASSGRQETQYF.

The count of this clonotype is one. This chain uses TRBV3-1 with TRBJ1-2; 7 bases line up with TRBD1. The germline CDR1 and CDR2 sequences are LGHDT and YNNKEL (reference sequence). With V trimmed by 0 bases and J by 8 bases, 9 bases remained unmatched. CDR3 length: 15 residues. The DNA of the CDR3 is TGTGCCAGCAGCCAAGATCTTCTACAGGGACAGGGCTACACCTTC. This encodes CASSQDLLQGQGYTF.

The V gene is TRBV24-1, the J gene TRBJ1-2; D remains unclear. From germline, CDR1 is KGHDR and CDR2 SFDVKD. Trimming left V 8 bases short and J 4 bases short, with 13 bases between. The length of the CDR3 is 13 residues. CDR3 in amino acids: CATNLCGLYGYTF. The CDR3 nucleotides are TGTGCCACCAACCTATGTGGCCTCTATGGCTACACCTTC.

This clonotype was seen just once. The chain joins TRBV20-1 to TRBJ1-5; 9 nucleotides line up with TRBD1. V lost 4 bases to trimming and J lost 7 bases; unmatched junction nucleotides: 11. Germline lookup yields CDR1 DFQATT and CDR2 SNEGSKA (reference sequence). The CDR3 extends over 15 amino acids. CDR3 sequence (DNA): TGCAGTGCTACACAATCTACAGGGGGCCAGCAGCCCCAGCATTTT. This translates into CSATQSTGGQQPQHF.

The chain recombines TRBV14 with TRBJ2-1; tentative D call: TRBD1 (6 bases). V lost 1 base, J lost 6 bases, and 16 bases lay in between. Germline loops: CDR1 SGHDN, CDR2 FVKESK. This CDR3 is 16 amino acids long. CDR3 bases: TGTGCCAGCAGCCAAGCACAGGGAAATTATCGCAATGAGCAGTTCTTC. Encoded protein: CASSQAQGNYRNEQFF.

V is TRBV20-1 and J is TRBJ1-5; D not certain. V was trimmed by 5 bases and J by 6 bases, leaving 26 bases between them. This CDR3 is 17 amino acids long. CDR1 is DFQATT and CDR2 is SNEGSKA in the germline V gene (reference sequence). In nucleotides, the CDR3 is TGCAGTGCTGGCTCCGACTCCCTAAAAAGGGTGGGTCAGCCCCAGCATTTT. Its protein product is CSAGSDSLKRVGQPQHF.

The chain has TRBV6-2 or TRBV6-3 and TRBJ2-3; D ambiguous. Germline CDR1 and CDR2: MNHEY and SVGEGT. The CDR3 covers 15 residues. The germline V and J ends were trimmed by 2 bases and 4 bases, with 13 bases remaining between them. The CDR3 region is CASSYEWGVSDTQYF. The CDR3 nucleotides are TGTGCCAGCAGTTACGAGTGGGGTGTTTCAGATACGCAGTATTTT.

Worth noting for this clonotype: One junction end disagrees with the germline gene, perhaps due to a read error. The gene calls are TRBV7-7 and TRBJ2-7, with 7 bases lining up with TRBD1. Germline V CDR1 and CDR2: SSHAT, FNYEAQ (reference sequence). The CDR3 covers 14 residues. CDR3 DNA sequence: TGTGCTAGCAGCCGACAGGGTCTGATAAGCGAGCAGTACTTC. Amino acids: CASSRQGLISEQYF. Complete variable domain (other parts from reference TRBV7-7 and TRBJ2-7): GAGVSQSPRYKVTKRGQDVTLRCDPISSHATLYWYQQALGQGPEFLTYFNYEAQPDKSGLPSDRFSAERPEGSISTLTIQRTEQRDSAMYRCASSRQGLISEQYFGPGTRLTVT.

This chain links TRBV7-9 with TRBJ1-3; TRBD1 matches at 8 bases. The germline CDR1 and CDR2 sequences are SEHNR and FQNEAQ (reference sequence). The V segment lost 5 bases and the J segment 1 base; nucleotides outside the gene matches: 4. This CDR3 has 15 amino acids. In DNA form, the CDR3 reads TGTGCCAGCAGCCAAAGGACAGGGTCTGGAAACACCATATATTTT. This gives the protein CASSQRTGSGNTIYF.

The rearrangement joins TRBV7-2 to TRBJ2-2; 9 bases agree with TRBD2. CDR1 SGHTA and CDR2 FQGNSA come from the germline V gene. The CDR3 contains 15 residues. V shed 4 bases and J 4 bases; nucleotides not matched to a gene: 4. The CDR3 nucleotides read TGTGCCAGCAGCTCGGGACTAGCTGGCACCGGGGAGCTGTTTTTT. Translated: CASSSGLAGTGELFF.

The chain couples TRBV4-1 to TRBJ2-5; D possibly corresponds to TRBD1 (6 bases). This CDR3 is 16 amino acids long. V was clipped by 4 bases and J by 1 base, with 16 bases between them. Germline loops: CDR1 MGHRA, CDR2 YSYEKL. This CDR3 is CASSLLARGSQETQYF. In DNA form, the CDR3 reads TGCGCCAGCAGCCTCCTGGCCAGGGGAAGCCAAGAGACCCAGTACTTC.